Below, one T cell receptor beta chain is given with its context. Its antigen is still unknown. The data are from a study of T cell responses to AZD1222 COVID-19 vaccine. Sequencing used immunoSEQ multiplex PCR; TCRdb keeps in-frame clones, though not all of them. The sample records approximately 160,000 clones, about 91% being singletons. Regarding the study as a whole: Repertoires were sampled only after the peak T cell response. Reportedly, nearly half of unique spike TCRs recognized epitopes outside B.1.351/B.1.1.7 mutations. Spike was spanned by vaccine-associated CD4 TCRs, with dominance at 160-218 and 743-854. Donor demographics were predominantly white British with a female majority; clonal diversity may be underestimated.

With 5 bases clipped from V and 1 base from J, the junction kept 0 bases outside the gene matches. Germline loops: CDR1 SGHNT, CDR2 YYREEE (reference sequence). The CDR3 runs 13 residues. This clonotype was sampled from an adult who received the AZD1222 COVID-19 vaccine. Sequences were derived from peripheral blood, sampled 28 days after the second AZD1222 dose. The genes are TRBV5-4 and TRBJ2-3; 8 bases align to TRBD1. CDR3 sequence (DNA): TGTGCCAGCAGGGGACAGGGCACAGATACGCAGTATTTT. Amino acids: CASRGQGTDTQYF.